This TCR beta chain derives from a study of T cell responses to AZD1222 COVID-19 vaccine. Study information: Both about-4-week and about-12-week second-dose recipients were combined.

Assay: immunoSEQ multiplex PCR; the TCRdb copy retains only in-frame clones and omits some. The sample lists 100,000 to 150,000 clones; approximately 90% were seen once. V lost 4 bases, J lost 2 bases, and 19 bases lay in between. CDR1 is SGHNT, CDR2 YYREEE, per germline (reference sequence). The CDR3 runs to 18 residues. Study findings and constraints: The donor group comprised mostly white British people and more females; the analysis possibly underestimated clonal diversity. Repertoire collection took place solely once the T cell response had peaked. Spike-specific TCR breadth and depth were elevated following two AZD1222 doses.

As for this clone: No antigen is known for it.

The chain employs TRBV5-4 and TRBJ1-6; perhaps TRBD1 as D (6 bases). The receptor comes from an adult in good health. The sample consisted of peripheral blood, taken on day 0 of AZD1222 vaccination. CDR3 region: CASSPGGTGLPYNSPLHF. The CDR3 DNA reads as TGTGCCAGCAGCCCCGGGGGCACAGGGCTTCCCTATAATTCACCCCTCCACTTT.